One sample yielded the 30 T cell receptor beta chains listed below, sequenced in a study of cytomegalovirus exposure and HLA in healthy donors. Researchers ran the PCR with 60 Vbeta and 13 Jbeta primers. The assay was immunoSEQ multiplex PCR, and TCRdb's table has in-frame clones only and misses some. Among some 110,000 clones listed, about 68% were seen once. Sequenced material: PBMCs. All receptors derive from a woman in her forties or fifties in good health and CMV-seropositive.

This clone was recorded once. The chain joins TRBV5-8 to TRBJ2-1, with D perhaps TRBD2 (6 bases). The CDR3 is made up of 17 amino acids. CDR1 is SGHTS, CDR2 YDEGEE, per germline. V gave up 4 bases and J gave up 0 bases, with 17 bases separating them. CDR3 in amino acids: CASSVGLFIGSYNEQFF. The CDR3 coding sequence is TGTGCCAGCAGCGTGGGACTCTTCATAGGCTCCTACAATGAGCAGTTCTTC.

The chain recombines TRBV7-2 with TRBJ1-1; D gene uncertain. The CDR3 has 14 amino acids. Trimming pared 2 bases from V and 4 bases from J, leaving 11 bases between. CDR1 SGHTA and CDR2 FQGNSA come from the germline V gene. The CDR3 coding sequence is TGTGCCAGCAGCTTACAGGCCGGGGTCACTGAAGCTTTCTTT. Amino acids: CASSLQAGVTEAFF.

This chain joins TRBV18 and TRBJ1-2; tentatively, D is TRBD1 (6 bases). The CDR3 consists of 14 residues. Trimming cost V 4 bases and J 2 bases, with 11 bases left between them. Germline V CDR1 and CDR2: KGHSH, LQKENI. The CDR3 sequence: CASSHPDSNYGYTF. The CDR3 bases are TGTGCCAGCTCACACCCGGACAGCAACTATGGCTACACCTTC.

This CDR3 is CASSLAFATYNEQFF. The CDR3, as DNA: TGTGCCAGCAGCTTAGCCTTTGCGACCTACAATGAGCAGTTCTTC. The rearrangement uses TRBV7-2 and TRBJ2-1; no definite D call. The germline V and J ends were trimmed by 0 bases and 2 bases, with 8 bases remaining between them. This CDR3 is built from 15 residues. The germline V gene encodes CDR1 SGHTA and CDR2 FQGNSA.

This chain links TRBV19 with TRBJ1-4; TRBD1 agrees at 7 bases. Germline CDR1 and CDR2: LNHDA and SQIVND (reference sequence). The CDR3 is made up of 15 amino acids. J gave up 4 bases and V 5 bases, and 7 bases lay outside the gene matches. The CDR3, as DNA: TGTGCCAGTAGTCCACCGGGACAGAATAATGAAAAACTGTTTTTT. Its protein product is CASSPPGQNNEKLFF.

This clone was counted a few times. The V and J genes are TRBV10-3 and TRBJ1-4; 8 nucleotides align to TRBD1. The CDR3 is made up of 14 amino acids. Trimming cost V 7 bases and J 4 bases; bases outside gene matches: 5. From germline, CDR1 is ENHRY and CDR2 SYGVKD. In DNA, the CDR3 is TGTGCCATCAAGAGGACAGGGATTAATGAAAAACTGTTTTTT. Translated: CAIKRTGINEKLFF.

The genes are TRBV11-3 and TRBJ2-7; the match to TRBD2 covers 7 bases. V was pared by 4 bases and J by 7 bases, with 4 bases of the junction left unmatched. Germline-derived CDR1 and CDR2 are SGHNT and YENEEA. CDR3 length: 12 amino acids. The chain's CDR3 is CASSSGAGEQYF. The CDR3 DNA reads as TGTGCCAGCAGCTCTGGAGCGGGAGAGCAGTACTTC.

In the case of this clone: Other DNA sequences from this sample encode an identical CDR3 as well. This chain joins TRBV30 and TRBJ1-1; D not resolved. Looked up from germline, CDR1 is GTSNPN and CDR2 is SVGIG (reference sequence). Trimming pared 3 bases from V and 5 bases from J, leaving 13 bases between. This CDR3 region has 13 residues. This CDR3 is CAWSRLTGTEAFF. DNA of the CDR3: TGTGCCTGGAGCCGTTTGACGGGGACTGAAGCTTTCTTT. The full variable domain, with the rest looked up from reference TRBV30 and TRBJ1-1, is SQTIHQWPATLVQPVGSPLSLECTVEGTSNPNLYWYRQAAGRGLQLLFYSVGIGQISSEVPQNLSASRPQDRQFILSSKKLLLSDSGFYLCAWSRLTGTEAFFGQGTRLTVV.

V is TRBV19 and J is TRBJ2-2; 8 bases match TRBD1. Looked up from germline, CDR1 is LNHDA and CDR2 is SQIVND (reference sequence). The CDR3 spans 13 residues. Germline trimming cut 11 bases from V and 3 bases from J; bases unmatched to any gene: 5. The CDR3 loop reads CAGRGLDTGELFF. DNA of the CDR3: TGTGCCGGCAGGGGGCTGGACACCGGGGAGCTGTTTTTT.

This rearrangement joins TRBV7-3 to TRBJ2-1, with D unresolved. Between the trimmed V and J ends, which lost 4 bases and 9 bases, there was a span of 13 bases. Germline V gene data show CDR1 as SGHTA and CDR2 as FQGTGA. CDR3 length: 13 amino acids. Here the CDR3 reads CASSSSVRGEQFF. The CDR3 DNA follows: TGTGCCAGCAGCTCTTCCGTGCGAGGTGAGCAGTTCTTC. Supplemented by reference TRBV7-3 and TRBJ2-1, the full variable domain reads GAGVSQTPSNKVTEKGKYVELRCDPISGHTALYWYRQSLGQGPEFLIYFQGTGAADDSGLPNDRFFAVRPEGSVSTLKIQRTERGDSAVYLCASSSSVRGEQFFGPGTRLTVL.

The chain links TRBV9 to TRBJ2-2, with 9 positions matching TRBD1. There are 15 residues in the CDR3. Germline V CDR1 and CDR2: SGDLS, YYNGEE. J lost 1 base, V lost 5 bases, and 3 bases had no gene match. The CDR3 region is CASSGTGLNTGELFF. CDR3 DNA sequence: TGTGCCAGCAGTGGGACAGGGTTGAACACCGGGGAGCTGTTTTTT. Filled out from reference TRBV9 and TRBJ2-2, the complete variable domain reads DSGVTQTPKHLITATGQRVTLRCSPRSGDLSVYWYQQSLDQGLQFLIQYYNGEERAKGNILERFSAQQFPDLHSELNLSSLELGDSALYFCASSGTGLNTGELFFGEGSRLTVL.

This chain uses TRBV30 with TRBJ1-2, with 9 bases fitting TRBD1. There are 14 residues in the CDR3. Trimming cost V 2 bases and J 7 bases; bases outside gene matches: 8. Looked up from germline, CDR1 is GTSNPN and CDR2 is SVGIG (reference sequence). The CDR3 loop is CAWSLTTGGSGYTF. CDR3 nucleotide sequence: TGTGCCTGGAGTTTGACCACAGGGGGCTCTGGCTACACCTTC.

The V call is TRBV10-3, the J call TRBJ1-1; D unresolved. The CDR3 consists of 15 residues. Germline CDR1 reads ENHRY; CDR2 reads SYGVKD. The V end lost 0 bases, the J end lost 11 bases, and 19 bases lay between the germline ends. The DNA for the CDR3 is TGTGCCATCAGTGAGTCGTTCCCCGAGGGATCGCGGGCTTTCTTT. Translation gives CAISESFPEGSRAFF.

The DNA of the CDR3 is TGTGCCAGCAGGTCCTCTAGCGGGGTGGGCTACGAGCAGTACTTC. Its translation: CASRSSSGVGYEQYF. The V gene is TRBV2, the J gene TRBJ2-7, with 9 bases matching TRBD2. Germline CDR1 and CDR2: SNHLY and FYNNEI. The V and J ends lost 6 bases and 3 bases, in that order; junction bases with no gene match: 9. The CDR3 is made up of 15 amino acids.

In this sample, this clone turned up once. This chain joins TRBV19 and TRBJ2-1; TRBD2 matches at 13 bases. This CDR3 spans 16 amino acids. The ends lost 4 bases at V and 8 bases at J; junction bases unmatched: 8. From germline, CDR1 is LNHDA and CDR2 SQIVND (reference sequence). The CDR3 region is CASSTTSGGPGDEQFF. For the CDR3, the DNA is TGTGCCAGTAGTACGACTAGCGGGGGGCCAGGTGATGAGCAGTTCTTC.

The V and J genes are TRBV5-1 and TRBJ2-2; the match to TRBD2 covers 7 bases. The trim removed 4 bases at V and 6 bases at J, leaving 12 bases unmatched. The CDR3 length is 16 residues. Per germline, CDR1 SGHRS and CDR2 YFSETQ. This chain's CDR3 is CASSTVAGSPPGELFF. The CDR3 DNA is TGCGCCAGCAGCACCGTAGCGGGCTCCCCCCCCGGGGAGCTGTTTTTT.

The chain joins TRBV19 to TRBJ2-3; D remains ambiguous. The CDR3 length is 15 residues. V shed 7 bases and J shed 3 bases, with 17 bases lying between them. Germline V gene sequence: CDR1 LNHDA, CDR2 SQIVND (reference sequence). CDR3 in DNA: TGTGCCAGTACCCTAACTGAGGATTTTACAGATACGCAGTATTTT. This encodes CASTLTEDFTDTQYF.

This clone was recorded a few times. The chain employs TRBV19 and TRBJ1-4, with TRBD1 identical over 7 bases. This CDR3 spans 14 amino acids. Per the germline V gene, CDR1 is LNHDA and CDR2 is SQIVND (reference sequence). J was trimmed by 7 bases and V by 3 bases; bases with no gene match: 5. The CDR3 region is CASSMRQGGEKLFF. The DNA for the CDR3 is TGTGCCAGTAGTATGAGACAGGGAGGTGAAAAACTGTTTTTT.

The chain recombines TRBV13 with TRBJ2-1; a possible D gene is TRBD2 (5 bases). CDR1 PRHDT and CDR2 FYEKMQ come from the germline V gene (reference sequence). The germline V and J ends were trimmed by 1 base and 0 bases, with 7 bases remaining between them. This CDR3 has 15 amino acids. The chain's CDR3 is CASSLVGSSYNEQFF. The CDR3 nucleotides are TGTGCCAGCAGCTTAGTGGGGAGCTCCTACAATGAGCAGTTCTTC. The full variable domain, in which reference TRBV13 and TRBJ2-1 provide the parts outside the CDR3, is AAGVIQSPRHLIKEKRETATLKCYPIPRHDTVYWYQQGPGQDPQFLISFYEKMQSDKGSIPDRFSAQQFSDYHSELNMSSLELGDSALYFCASSLVGSSYNEQFFGPGTRLTVL.

The chain recombines TRBV18 with TRBJ2-3; D perhaps matches TRBD2 (5 bases). This CDR3 is built from 16 residues. V gave up 1 base and J gave up 0 bases, with 11 bases separating them. The V gene's germline CDR1 is KGHSH and CDR2 LQKENI. The CDR3 reads CASSPLGLASTDTQYF. CDR3 DNA sequence: TGTGCCAGCTCACCACTCGGACTTGCCAGCACAGATACGCAGTATTTT.

The V and J genes are TRBV5-8 and TRBJ1-2, with 7 bases identical to TRBD1. V was pared by 0 bases and J by 4 bases, with 6 bases of the junction left unmatched. CDR3 size: 15 residues. Germline-derived CDR1 and CDR2 are SGHTS and YDEGEE. In DNA, the CDR3 is TGTGCCAGCAGCTTGGATGGCAGGGGGACCTATGGCTACACCTTC. It yields the protein CASSLDGRGTYGYTF.

The chain joins TRBV19 to TRBJ2-4, with 7 nucleotides matching TRBD2. V dropped 8 bases and J dropped 0; count of bases not matched to a gene: 7. This CDR3 has 15 residues. Germline CDR1 LNHDA, CDR2 SQIVND (reference sequence). The CDR3 here is CASGGRATAKNIQYF. DNA for the CDR3: TGTGCCAGTGGGGGGAGGGCTACAGCCAAAAACATTCAGTACTTC.

The V and J genes are TRBV6-1 and TRBJ2-1; TRBD1 matches 8 bases. Per the germline V gene, CDR1 is MNHNS and CDR2 is SASEGT. After removal of 7 bases from V and 7 bases from J, the junction contained 9 bases not matched to a gene. This CDR3 has 14 residues. The CDR3 DNA sequence: TGTGCCAGCATTGACAGGGGAAGGGGGAATGAGCAGTTCTTC. Protein sequence: CASIDRGRGNEQFF.

V gene TRBV15 combines with J gene TRBJ1-5, with TRBD1 as a possible D gene (6 bases). V was pared by 1 base and J by 7 bases, with 11 bases between. CDR3 length: 14 amino acids. Germline assignment: CDR1 LNHNV and CDR2 YYDKDF (reference sequence). The CDR3, as DNA: TGTGCCACCAGCAGAGGCGGGGGCAGCCAGCCCCAGCATTTT. The encoded protein is CATSRGGGSQPQHF.

The chain links TRBV25-1 to TRBJ2-7; possible D gene TRBD2, 6 bases. Germline loops: CDR1 MGHDK, CDR2 SYGVNS. The V end was cut by 10 bases, the J end by 3 bases, with 16 bases between. The CDR3 has 13 amino acids. CDR3 region: CATRWGVGYEQYF. As DNA, the CDR3 is TGTGCCACCAGGTGGGGGGTGGGCTACGAGCAGTACTTC.

The chain joins TRBV5-1 to TRBJ2-5, with D possibly TRBD2 on 5 matching bases. Germline CDR1 and CDR2: SGHRS and YFSETQ. V lost 1 base and J 3 bases, leaving 7 bases between the germline ends. The CDR3 sequence is 13 residues long. For the CDR3, the DNA is TGCGCCAGCAGCTTGCTAGCCGAAGAGACCCAGTACTTC. Protein sequence: CASSLLAEETQYF.

J is TRBJ2-7 and V is TRBV5-1; D is possibly TRBD1 (6 bases). Germline CDR1 is SGHRS and CDR2 is YFSETQ. There are 15 residues in the CDR3. Trimming removed 1 base at V and 5 bases at J, with 16 bases between. The CDR3 spells CASSLQGSPTHEQYF. As DNA, the CDR3 is TGCGCCAGCAGCTTGCAGGGGTCCCCTACCCACGAGCAGTACTTC.

This clone was observed a single time. CDR3 coding DNA: TGTGCCAGCAGCTTGGTGGGAGTGAACTATGGCTACACCTTC. Its translation: CASSLVGVNYGYTF. The rearrangement joins TRBV5-4 to TRBJ1-2, with D unresolved. Trimming stripped 0 bases from V and 2 bases from J, with 8 bases between. CDR1 is SGHNT and CDR2 is YYREEE in the germline V gene (reference sequence). This CDR3 region has 14 residues.

This clone was counted a single time. V gene TRBV9 combines with J gene TRBJ2-2; D might be TRBD1 (6 bases). Germline V gives CDR1 SGDLS, CDR2 YYNGEE. The CDR3 sequence is 14 residues long. V lost 3 bases and J lost 1, with 7 bases in between. The CDR3 coding sequence is TGTGCCAGCAGCGCGGGACAGAACACCGGGGAGCTGTTTTTT. Its translation: CASSAGQNTGELFF.

The chain links TRBV29-1 to TRBJ1-2, with 7 bases aligning to TRBD1. The trim removed 4 bases at V and 6 bases at J, leaving 8 bases unmatched. The CDR3 extends over 13 amino acids. Germline V gene lookup returns CDR1 SQVTM and CDR2 ANQGSEA. CDR3 residues: CSVGQGLGDGYTF. The CDR3 DNA reads TGCAGCGTTGGACAGGGCCTTGGGGATGGCTACACCTTC.